These 15 T cell receptor beta chains share one sample of origin, sequenced in a study of cytomegalovirus exposure and HLA in healthy donors. A multiplex PCR was run with 60 Vbeta primers and 13 Jbeta primers. TCRdb's table, derived via immunoSEQ multiplex PCR, lists solely in-frame clones and lacks some. The table has more than 95,000 clones, 9.5% to 13% seen once; the top ten hold roughly 5%. Sequenced sample: PBMCs. Receptors originate from a man in his forties in good health and CMV-seropositive.

This clone was detected only a few times. The chain links TRBV5-1 to TRBJ2-5; 7 nucleotides agree with TRBD2. V shed 0 bases and J 4 bases; nucleotides not matched to a gene: 9. This CDR3 comprises 16 residues. CDR1 is SGHRS, CDR2 YFSETQ, per germline. For the CDR3, the DNA is TGCGCCAGCAGCTTGGCGGCGGGAGCAGTACGAGAGACCCAGTACTTC. Translating gives CASSLAAGAVRETQYF.

This clone was picked up a small number of times. The CDR3 here is CASSHYQGDEQFF. CDR3 bases: TGCGCCAGCAGCCACTACCAGGGGGATGAGCAGTTCTTC. The chain couples TRBV4-3 to TRBJ2-1; 7 nucleotides match TRBD1. The CDR3 spans 13 residues. CDR1 and CDR2 (germline): LGHNA, YSLEER. V trimming: 3 bases; J trimming: 8 bases; junction bases outside the gene matches: 4.

For this clone: This CDR3 is also generated by other DNA sequences in the sample. The chain is built from TRBV9 and TRBJ2-1, with TRBD2 identical over 9 bases. Germline CDR1 is SGDLS and CDR2 is YYNGEE. This CDR3 has 15 amino acids. V shed 2 bases, J shed 0 bases, and the junction held 0 bases outside the gene matches. CDR3 nucleotide sequence: TGTGCCAGCAGCGTTAGCGGGAGCTCCTACAATGAGCAGTTCTTC. Translating gives CASSVSGSSYNEQFF.

The chain links TRBV9 to TRBJ2-3, with 9 bases fitting TRBD2. This CDR3 has 17 residues. Germline trimming cut 3 bases from V and 4 bases from J; bases unmatched to any gene: 12. CDR1 SGDLS and CDR2 YYNGEE come from the germline V gene. This CDR3 reads CASSEGLAVGVADTQYF. The CDR3 nucleotides read TGTGCCAGCAGCGAGGGACTAGCCGTGGGTGTGGCAGATACGCAGTATTTT. Filled out from reference TRBV9 and TRBJ2-3, the complete variable domain reads DSGVTQTPKHLITATGQRVTLRCSPRSGDLSVYWYQQSLDQGLQFLIQYYNGEERAKGNILERFSAQQFPDLHSELNLSSLELGDSALYFCASSEGLAVGVADTQYFGPGTRLTVL.

V usage is TRBV11-3 and J usage is TRBJ2-2; D possibly corresponds to TRBD2 (6 bases). Per the germline V gene, CDR1 is SGHNT and CDR2 is YENEEA. V dropped 6 bases and J dropped 6 bases, with 11 bases sitting between them. The CDR3 loop spans 13 amino acids. As DNA, the CDR3 is TGTGCCAGCAGAATCGGGACTCCCGGGGAGCTGTTTTTT. Its protein product is CASRIGTPGELFF.

This clone was picked up many times. This chain uses TRBV6-6 with TRBJ2-7; D is unresolved. The CDR3 has 11 amino acids. Germline V gives CDR1 MNHNY, CDR2 SVGAGI (reference sequence). V lost 5 bases to trimming and J lost 5 bases, with 7 bases between them. The chain's CDR3 is CASSNINEQYF. CDR3 nucleotides: TGTGCCAGCAGTAACATCAACGAGCAGTACTTC.

This clone was detected a few times. V is TRBV28 and J is TRBJ2-5; 10 bases match TRBD2. Germline loops: CDR1 MDHEN, CDR2 SYDVKM. This CDR3 is built from 19 residues. J gave up 0 bases and V 3 bases, and 13 bases lay outside the gene matches. CDR3 loop: CASSFIFASGSAHQETQYF. The CDR3 coding sequence is TGTGCCAGCAGTTTTATTTTCGCTAGCGGGAGTGCCCACCAAGAGACCCAGTACTTC.

This clone was seen more than once but under ten times. The chain has TRBV4-1 and TRBJ2-3; 9 bases are a match to TRBD2. The germline gives CDR1 MGHRA, CDR2 YSYEKL. The CDR3 is 15 amino acids. Trimming removed 3 bases from V and 3 bases from J; junction bases left unmatched: 4. The CDR3 DNA reads TGCGCCAGCAGCCAGGTAGCGGGAGAGACAGATACGCAGTATTTT. Translated: CASSQVAGETDTQYF.

This clone has only a few counts. J is TRBJ2-5 and V is TRBV5-1; 8 nucleotides align to TRBD1. J was trimmed by 3 bases and V by 4 bases; bases with no gene match: 8. This CDR3 is 15 amino acids long. The germline V gene has CDR1 SGHRS and CDR2 YFSETQ. In nucleotides, the CDR3 is TGCGCCAGCAGCAAAGGACAGGGCTTGGAAGAGACCCAGTACTTC. It translates to CASSKGQGLEETQYF.

This clone was seen repeatedly, ten times or more. The chain carries TRBV6-6 and TRBJ1-2; TRBD1 agrees at 10 bases. The CDR3 is made up of 14 amino acids. Trimming at V came to 5 bases and at J to 8 bases, leaving 8 bases not matched to a gene. Germline lookup yields CDR1 MNHNY and CDR2 SVGAGI (reference sequence). The chain's CDR3 is CASSDRGPQGGYTF. CDR3 nucleotide sequence: TGTGCCAGCAGTGACAGGGGGCCTCAAGGGGGCTACACCTTC.

This rearrangement joins TRBV28 to TRBJ2-7; TRBD2 matches at 14 bases. The germline V gene has CDR1 MDHEN and CDR2 SYDVKM. The J segment lost 8 bases and the V segment lost 6 bases, leaving 6 bases of the junction unmatched. The CDR3 contains 14 residues. The CDR3 region is CASSYGTSGRQQYF. CDR3 bases: TGTGCCAGCAGCTACGGGACTAGCGGGAGACAGCAGTACTTC.

This rearrangement joins TRBV9 to TRBJ2-3, with D perhaps TRBD1 (5 bases). The germline V and J ends were trimmed by 4 bases and 2 bases, with 11 bases remaining between them. The CDR3 sequence is 14 residues long. The germline V gene encodes CDR1 SGDLS and CDR2 YYNGEE. For the CDR3, the DNA is TGTGCCAGCAGCACCCGACAGAACACAGATACGCAGTATTTT. It yields the protein CASSTRQNTDTQYF.

This clone was counted only a few times. The chain carries TRBV29-1 and TRBJ2-3, with D perhaps matching TRBD2 (5 bases). Germline CDR1 is SQVTM and CDR2 is ANQGSEA. Trimming stripped 5 bases from V and 1 base from J, with 10 bases between. The CDR3 spans 13 residues. DNA of the CDR3: TGCAGCGTTCCCACTAGAGGCACAGATACGCAGTATTTT. This sequence encodes CSVPTRGTDTQYF.

CDR3 coding DNA: TGCAGCCTAAAAGGGGGAGAGGGCTACACCTTC. Protein: CSLKGGEGYTF. The gene calls are TRBV29-1 and TRBJ1-2, with TRBD1 as a possible D gene (6 bases). The germline gives CDR1 SQVTM, CDR2 ANQGSEA. V lost 8 bases and J lost 8, with 15 bases in between. This CDR3 has 11 amino acids.

The sample holds a few counts of this clone. The sample contains more than one DNA sequence encoding this CDR3. The chain employs TRBV11-2 and TRBJ1-1; 10 bases are a match to TRBD1. CDR1 is SGHAT, CDR2 FQNNGV, per germline. The V segment lost 3 bases and the J segment 4 bases; nucleotides outside the gene matches: 2. The CDR3 has 14 residues. CDR3 protein: CASSLGQGSTEAFF. DNA of the CDR3: TGTGCCAGCAGCTTGGGACAGGGGAGCACTGAAGCTTTCTTT.